These 32 T cell receptor beta chains originate from one sample sequenced in a study of T cells in tumors after PD-1 blockade. Clones were read by immunoSEQ multiplex PCR, and TCRdb kept only the in-frame ones, dropping some. This table has 60,000 to 70,000 clones, about 74% appearing once. Material: PBMCs, obtained after anti-PD-1 treatment. These receptors were collected from a human donor with basal cell carcinoma.

J is TRBJ2-1 and V is TRBV9; D might be TRBD2 (6 bases). The V gene's germline CDR1 is SGDLS and CDR2 YYNGEE. V lost 3 bases, J lost 12 bases, and 13 bases lay in between. The CDR3 is 12 residues long. The CDR3 region has the DNA TGTGCCAGCAGCGGAGGCGGGACGCCGCAGTTCTTC. Translation gives CASSGGGTPQFF.

CDR3 DNA: TGTGCCAGTAGTGTTGCTACCTTGTACGAGCAGTACTTC. Amino acids: CASSVATLYEQYF. The V and J genes are TRBV19 and TRBJ2-7; D unresolved. The CDR3 runs to 13 residues. Germline CDR1 reads LNHDA; CDR2 reads SQIVND (reference sequence). Trimming took off 5 bases at V and 4 bases at J, with 12 bases between the two ends.

The rearrangement links TRBV30 to TRBJ1-2; D uncertain. Germline-derived CDR1 and CDR2 are GTSNPN and SVGIG (reference sequence). Trimming removed 3 bases at V and 2 bases at J, with 13 bases between. The CDR3 runs to 14 residues. The CDR3 DNA sequence: TGTGCCTGGAGCGTTTATGGTGGGAACTATGGCTACACCTTC. It codes for CAWSVYGGNYGYTF.

This clone has a single count. V is TRBV2 and J is TRBJ1-2; D remains ambiguous. V was clipped by 3 bases and J by 4 bases, with 6 bases between them. The CDR3 is 12 residues long. Germline CDR1 reads SNHLY; CDR2 reads FYNNEI. The CDR3 nucleotides are TGTGCCAGCAGTGATTCGGCCTATGGCTACACCTTC. Amino acid sequence: CASSDSAYGYTF.

The sample holds one count of this clone. The rearrangement uses TRBV6-5 and TRBJ1-2; perhaps TRBD1 as D (5 bases). This CDR3 has 16 amino acids. V lost 0 bases to trimming and J lost 8 bases, with 19 bases between them. From germline, CDR1 is MNHEY and CDR2 SVGAGI. As DNA, the CDR3 is TGTGCCAGCAGTTACTCTAGGGACCCGCTGAGGAGAGGCTACACCTTC. Its protein product is CASSYSRDPLRRGYTF.

This chain joins TRBV18 and TRBJ2-7; perhaps TRBD1 as D (7 bases). The CDR3 runs 16 residues. Per the germline V gene, CDR1 is KGHSH and CDR2 is LQKENI. V lost 5 bases and J 1 base, leaving 18 bases between the germline ends. CDR3 loop: CASSAGQPLLSYEQYF. In nucleotides, the CDR3 is TGTGCCAGCTCAGCGGGACAGCCGTTGCTATCCTACGAGCAGTACTTC. The variable domain in full, completed from reference TRBV18 and TRBJ2-7, reads NAGVMQNPRHLVRRRGQEARLRCSPMKGHSHVYWYRQLPEEGLKFMVYLQKENIIDESGMPKERFSAEFPKEGPSILRIQQVVRGDSAAYFCASSAGQPLLSYEQYFGPGTRLTVT.

The chain joins TRBV5-1 to TRBJ2-3; either TRBD1 or TRBD2 may fit D (6 bases each). CDR3 length: 15 amino acids. Trimming pared 4 bases from V and 2 bases from J, leaving 14 bases between. The germline CDR1 and CDR2 sequences are SGHRS and YFSETQ. The CDR3 reads CASSPEGGHTDTQYF. For the CDR3, the DNA is TGCGCCAGCAGCCCCGAAGGGGGGCACACAGATACGCAGTATTTT.

The gene calls are TRBV5-1 and TRBJ2-2; a possible D gene is TRBD1 (5 bases). V lost 7 bases and J lost 2, with 9 bases in between. The CDR3 loop spans 13 amino acids. Looked up from germline, CDR1 is SGHRS and CDR2 is YFSETQ. Here the CDR3 reads CASWGSNTGELFF. The CDR3 DNA sequence: TGCGCCAGCTGGGGCTCAAACACCGGGGAGCTGTTTTTT.

This clone was observed a few times. V usage is TRBV4-2 and J usage is TRBJ2-5; TRBD2 is a possible D gene (6 bases). Germline V gene lookup returns CDR1 LGHNA and CDR2 YNFKEQ. V shed 4 bases and J shed 2 bases, with 11 bases lying between them. This CDR3 is 14 amino acids long. This chain's CDR3 is CASSRNAGQETQYF. The CDR3 coding sequence is TGTGCCAGCAGCCGCAATGCGGGGCAAGAGACCCAGTACTTC.

This sequence joins TRBV5-1 and TRBJ2-2; D gene ambiguous. Looked up from germline, CDR1 is SGHRS and CDR2 is YFSETQ. V dropped 5 bases and J dropped 2 bases, with 4 bases sitting between them. This CDR3 comprises 12 residues. CDR3 in DNA: TGCGCCAGCAGTCCAAACACCGGGGAGCTGTTTTTT. Its translation is CASSPNTGELFF.

The V gene is TRBV19, the J gene TRBJ2-1; 7 bases agree with TRBD1. V was clipped by 1 base and J by 10 bases; unmatched bases: 10. This CDR3 is built from 15 residues. CDR1 is LNHDA and CDR2 is SQIVND in the germline V gene (reference sequence). The CDR3 reads CASSIAGQVSQEQFF. CDR3 nucleotides: TGTGCCAGTAGTATAGCTGGACAGGTGAGCCAGGAGCAGTTCTTC.

This clone was recorded once. The chain combines TRBV18 with TRBJ1-6, with D unclear. Per germline, CDR1 KGHSH and CDR2 LQKENI. This CDR3 contains 11 residues. Deletions cut 6 bases from V and 8 bases from J, with 5 bases between. The CDR3 loop reads CASSKDSPLHF. For the CDR3, the DNA is TGTGCCAGCTCTAAGGATTCACCCCTCCACTTT.

This clone has a handful of counts. The rearrangement uses TRBV5-1 and TRBJ2-7, with TRBD2 matching 7 bases. Germline V lookup: CDR1 SGHRS, CDR2 YFSETQ. This CDR3 spans 15 amino acids. V lost 4 bases to trimming and J lost 2 bases; unmatched junction nucleotides: 9. The CDR3 DNA follows: TGCGCCAGCAGCCTTGGCTTCGGGGGGACCTACGAGCAGTACTTC. This codes for CASSLGFGGTYEQYF.

The V gene is TRBV6-5, the J gene TRBJ2-6; D gene uncertain. The CDR3 has 15 amino acids. Trimming stripped 6 bases from V and 0 bases from J, with 9 bases between. Germline assignment: CDR1 MNHEY and CDR2 SVGAGI. As DNA, the CDR3 is TGTGCCAGCAGGCCAGCGCTCTCTGGGGCCAACGTCCTGACTTTC. Its translation is CASRPALSGANVLTF.

V and J are TRBV6-5 and TRBJ1-2, with D possibly being TRBD1 (5 bases). Germline V gives CDR1 MNHEY, CDR2 SVGAGI. V was cut by 4 bases and J by 2 bases, with 11 bases left in between. The CDR3 loop spans 14 amino acids. The DNA for the CDR3 is TGTGCCAGCAGTTTTGCGGGACGGAACTATGGCTACACCTTC. This gives the protein CASSFAGRNYGYTF.

The chain combines TRBV3-1 (or the pseudogene TRBV3-2) with TRBJ1-1, with a possible D match to TRBD1 (6 bases). The CDR3 totals 16 residues. Trimming pared 0 bases from V and 3 bases from J, leaving 14 bases between. The V gene's germline CDR1 is LGHDT and CDR2 YNNKEL (reference sequence). The CDR3 bases are TGTGCCAGCAGCCAAGATCTAAGGGGGAGAGACACTGAAGCTTTCTTT. This sequence encodes CASSQDLRGRDTEAFF.

The chain combines TRBV6-5 with TRBJ2-5, with 9 bases aligning to TRBD1. With 6 bases clipped from V and 5 bases from J, the junction kept 7 bases outside the gene matches. CDR1 MNHEY and CDR2 SVGAGI come from the germline V gene. The CDR3 loop spans 14 amino acids. CDR3 bases: TGTGCCAGCAGACAGGGGGCATTGAGGGAGACCCAGTACTTC. Translation: CASRQGALRETQYF.

V is TRBV20-1 and J is TRBJ2-7; 8 bases are a match to TRBD1. The V and J ends lost 3 bases and 7 bases, in that order; junction bases with no gene match: 8. CDR1 DFQATT and CDR2 SNEGSKA come from the germline V gene (reference sequence). The CDR3 is 13 residues long. This CDR3 reads CSASTGGTGEQYF. Written as DNA, the CDR3 is TGCAGTGCTAGTACAGGGGGGACGGGAGAGCAGTACTTC.

This clone came up a few times. The genes are TRBV19 and TRBJ2-2; unclear D gene. The V gene's germline CDR1 is LNHDA and CDR2 SQIVND (reference sequence). V was cut by 7 bases and J by 4 bases, with 16 bases left in between. CDR3 length: 15 amino acids. The chain's CDR3 is CASTPRAWGTGELFF. Written as DNA, the CDR3 is TGTGCCAGTACCCCCCGGGCCTGGGGCACCGGGGAGCTGTTTTTT.

The chain is built from TRBV18 and TRBJ1-1; no definite D call. V lost 4 bases, J lost 0 bases, and 9 bases lay in between. The CDR3 consists of 14 residues. The V gene's germline CDR1 is KGHSH and CDR2 LQKENI. Here the CDR3 DNA reads TGTGCCAGCTCACTCGACGGGATGAACACTGAAGCTTTCTTT. Protein sequence: CASSLDGMNTEAFF.

This clone was found once. The chain carries TRBV29-1 and TRBJ2-7; tentatively, D is TRBD1 (6 bases). The germline gives CDR1 SQVTM, CDR2 ANQGSEA. V gave up 7 bases and J gave up 2 bases, with 18 bases separating them. CDR3 size: 14 residues. The CDR3 sequence is CSAQPGQGTYEQYF. Written as DNA, the CDR3 is TGCAGCGCTCAGCCCGGGCAGGGGACCTACGAGCAGTACTTC.

The chain is built from TRBV5-4 and TRBJ2-5; 15 nucleotides match TRBD2. The trim removed 2 bases at V and 5 bases at J, leaving 7 bases unmatched. In germline, CDR1 is SGHNT, CDR2 YYREEE (reference sequence). The CDR3 has 17 residues. For the CDR3, the DNA is TGTGCCAGCAGCTTCGGACTAGCGGGGGGGATGGGGGAGACCCAGTACTTC. Translation: CASSFGLAGGMGETQYF.

This clone was picked up a small number of times. This sequence joins TRBV2 and TRBJ2-5, with unresolved D. V lost 5 bases and J lost 2, with 15 bases in between. The CDR3 has 15 residues. Germline lookup yields CDR1 SNHLY and CDR2 FYNNEI. The CDR3 bases are TGTGCCAGCAGTTTTCCAGGAACTCGTCAAGAGACCCAGTACTTC. Amino acid sequence: CASSFPGTRQETQYF.

The gene calls are TRBV5-4 and TRBJ2-6, with D perhaps TRBD1 (6 bases). The germline V gene encodes CDR1 SGHNT and CDR2 YYREEE (reference sequence). This CDR3 contains 15 residues. The V and J ends lost 0 bases and 2 bases respectively, with 6 bases between them. The CDR3 nucleotides are TGTGCCAGCAGCTTGGACAGGGCTGGGGCCAACGTCCTGACTTTC. This encodes CASSLDRAGANVLTF.

The V call is TRBV6-1, the J call TRBJ1-6; weak D call: TRBD1 (6 bases). Germline V lookup: CDR1 MNHNS, CDR2 SASEGT. Deletions cut 2 bases from V and 10 bases from J, with 12 bases between. The CDR3 runs 14 residues. The DNA of the CDR3 is TGTGCCAGCAGTGAACTCGCAGGGGACTCACCCCTCCACTTT. It encodes CASSELAGDSPLHF.

This clone was counted only a few times. The rearrangement links TRBV6-4 to TRBJ2-2, with D hard to call. Trimming cost V 6 bases and J 1 base, with 9 bases left between them. The germline V gene has CDR1 MRHNA and CDR2 SNTAGT. CDR3 length: 14 residues. CDR3 in DNA: TGTGCCAGCAGCCTATTTCAGAACACCGGGGAGCTGTTTTTT. This translates into CASSLFQNTGELFF.

The CDR3: CASSGRGGIDEQFF. CDR3 DNA: TGTGCCAGTAGTGGGCGGGGGGGCATCGATGAGCAGTTCTTC. The genes are TRBV19 and TRBJ2-1; TRBD2 agrees at 9 bases. With V trimmed by 5 bases and J by 8 bases, 7 bases remained unmatched. The CDR3 runs 14 residues. Germline V gene data show CDR1 as LNHDA and CDR2 as SQIVND (reference sequence).

This chain uses TRBV2 with TRBJ1-2; maybe TRBD1 (5 bases). V lost 7 bases and J 3 bases, leaving 9 bases between the germline ends. CDR3 length: 12 residues. Germline CDR1 reads SNHLY; CDR2 reads FYNNEI. The CDR3 coding sequence is TGTGCCAGCACTCAGGGCTACTATGGCTACACCTTC. Its translation is CASTQGYYGYTF.

The chain uses TRBV2 and TRBJ2-1, with 8 positions matching TRBD2. Trimming cost V 3 bases and J 2 bases; bases outside gene matches: 0. The CDR3 totals 14 residues. Germline CDR1 and CDR2: SNHLY and FYNNEI. The CDR3 sequence: CASSERGAYNEQFF. The CDR3 nucleotides are TGTGCCAGCAGTGAGCGGGGGGCCTACAATGAGCAGTTCTTC.

The chain couples TRBV28 to TRBJ2-6; D gene unclear. The germline V gene encodes CDR1 MDHEN and CDR2 SYDVKM. Trimming removed 6 bases from V and 0 bases from J, with 6 bases in between. The CDR3 contains 14 residues. The DNA of the CDR3 is TGTGCCAGCAGGGTAGGCTCTGGGGCCAACGTCCTGACTTTC. Translating it yields CASRVGSGANVLTF. Looking up the rest from reference TRBV28 and TRBJ2-6 gives the full variable domain: DVKVTQSSRYLVKRTGEKVFLECVQDMDHENMFWYRQDPGLGLRLIYFSYDVKMKEKGDIPEGYSVSREKKERFSLILESASTNQTSMYLCASRVGSGANVLTFGAGSRLTVL.

In regard to this clone: At one end the junction does not follow the germline gene, possibly because of a read error. The rearrangement links TRBV20-1 to TRBJ1-2; D call uncertain. This CDR3 is built from 8 residues. Per the germline V gene, CDR1 is DFQATT and CDR2 is SNEGSKA (reference sequence). CDR3 nucleotides: TGCAGGGCTAGGGGCTACACCTTC. Its translation: CRARGYTF.

Comments on this clone: This sample includes further DNA sequences coding for the same CDR3. The V and J genes are TRBV20-1 and TRBJ2-5; D not certain. V shed 4 bases and J shed 5 bases, with 5 bases lying between them. The CDR3 extends over 10 amino acids. CDR1 and CDR2 (germline): DFQATT, SNEGSKA (reference sequence). The chain's CDR3 is CSATQETQYF. The CDR3, as DNA: TGCAGTGCTACCCAGGAGACCCAGTACTTC.